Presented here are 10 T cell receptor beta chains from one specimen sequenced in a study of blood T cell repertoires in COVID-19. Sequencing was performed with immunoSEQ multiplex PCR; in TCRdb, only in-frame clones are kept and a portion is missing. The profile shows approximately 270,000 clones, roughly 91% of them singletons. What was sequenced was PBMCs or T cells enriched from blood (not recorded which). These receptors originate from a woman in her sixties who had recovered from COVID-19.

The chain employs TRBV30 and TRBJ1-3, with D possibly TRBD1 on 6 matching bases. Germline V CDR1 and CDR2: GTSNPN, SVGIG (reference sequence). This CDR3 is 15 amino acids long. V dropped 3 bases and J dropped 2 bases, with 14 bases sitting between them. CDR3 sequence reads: CAWRGAGAAGNTIYF. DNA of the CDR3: TGTGCCTGGAGGGGTGCAGGGGCGGCTGGAAACACCATATATTTT.

CDR3 amino acids: CASSVETGDYYGYTF. DNA of the CDR3: TGTGCCAGCAGCGTAGAAACAGGGGATTACTATGGCTACACCTTC. The rearrangement links TRBV9 to TRBJ1-2, with 7 bases matching TRBD1. CDR3 length equals 15 residues. The V gene's germline CDR1 is SGDLS and CDR2 YYNGEE. J lost 3 bases, V lost 0 bases, and 5 bases had no gene match.

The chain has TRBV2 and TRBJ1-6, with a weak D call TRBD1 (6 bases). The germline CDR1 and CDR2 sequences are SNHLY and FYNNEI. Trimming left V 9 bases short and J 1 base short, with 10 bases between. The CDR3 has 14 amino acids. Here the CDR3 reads CAREQGSYNSPLHF. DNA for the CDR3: TGTGCCAGGGAACAGGGATCCTATAATTCACCCCTCCACTTT.

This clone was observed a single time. The CDR3 DNA sequence: TGTGCCAGCAGGAAGCGGGAGGGCCTGTGGGCCGGGGAGCTGTTTTTT. Its translation: CASRKREGLWAGELFF. This rearrangement joins TRBV27 to TRBJ2-2; 10 nucleotides line up with TRBD2. The CDR3 runs to 16 residues. V gave up 6 bases and J gave up 6 bases; unmatched junction bases: 10. Germline assignment: CDR1 MNHEY and CDR2 SMNVEV (reference sequence).

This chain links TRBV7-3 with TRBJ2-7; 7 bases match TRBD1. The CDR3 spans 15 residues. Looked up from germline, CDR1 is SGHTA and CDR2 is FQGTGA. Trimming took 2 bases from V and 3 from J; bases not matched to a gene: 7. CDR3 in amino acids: CASSLRDSPYYEQYF. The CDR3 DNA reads TGTGCCAGCAGCTTACGGGACAGCCCTTACTACGAGCAGTACTTC.

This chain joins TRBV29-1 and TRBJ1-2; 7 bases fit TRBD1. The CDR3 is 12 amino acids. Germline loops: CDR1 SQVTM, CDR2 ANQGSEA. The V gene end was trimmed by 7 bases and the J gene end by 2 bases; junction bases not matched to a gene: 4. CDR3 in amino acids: CSGMGQNYGYTF. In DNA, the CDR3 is TGCAGCGGGATGGGACAGAACTATGGCTACACCTTC.

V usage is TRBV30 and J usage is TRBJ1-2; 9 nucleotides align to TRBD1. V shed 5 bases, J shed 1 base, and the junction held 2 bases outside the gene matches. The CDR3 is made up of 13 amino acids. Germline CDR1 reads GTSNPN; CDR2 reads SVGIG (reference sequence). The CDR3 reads CAWWDRVNYGYTF. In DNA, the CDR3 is TGTGCCTGGTGGGACAGGGTTAACTATGGCTACACCTTC.

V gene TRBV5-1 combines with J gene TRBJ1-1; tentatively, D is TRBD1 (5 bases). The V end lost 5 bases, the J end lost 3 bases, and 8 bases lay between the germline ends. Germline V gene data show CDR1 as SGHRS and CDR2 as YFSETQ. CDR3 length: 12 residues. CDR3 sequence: CASRRGDTEAFF. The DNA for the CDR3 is TGCGCCAGCAGGCGGGGGGACACTGAAGCTTTCTTT. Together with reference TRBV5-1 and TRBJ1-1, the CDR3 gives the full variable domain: KAGVTQTPRYLIKTRGQQVTLSCSPISGHRSVSWYQQTPGQGLQFLFEYFSETQRNKGNFPGRFSGRQFSNSRSEMNVSTLELGDSALYLCASRRGDTEAFFGQGTRLTVV.

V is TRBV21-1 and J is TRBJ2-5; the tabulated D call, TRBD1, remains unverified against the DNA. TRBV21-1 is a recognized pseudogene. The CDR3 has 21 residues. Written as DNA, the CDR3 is TGTGCCAGCAGCAAAGGAAGACAGGGGCACGGCTGCCTTTTTGCGGTGGAGACCCAGTACTTC. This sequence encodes CASSKGRQGHGCLFAVETQYF.

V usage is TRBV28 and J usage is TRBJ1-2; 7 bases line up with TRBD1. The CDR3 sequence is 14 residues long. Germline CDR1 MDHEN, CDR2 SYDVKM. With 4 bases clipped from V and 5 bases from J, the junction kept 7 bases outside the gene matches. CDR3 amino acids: CASSSRQGRYGYTF. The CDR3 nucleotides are TGTGCCAGCAGTTCCAGACAGGGCCGATATGGCTACACCTTC.